Listed below are T cell receptor beta chains from one sample, sequenced in a study of T-cell memory formation after mild COVID-19. TCRdb reprocessed the 5' RACE reads via MiXCR and lists one record per CDR3 protein. The repertoire holds under 700,000 distinct CDR3 sequences, with around 21% as singletons. The sample was PBMCs or a T cell subset sorted from them (not recorded which). These receptors were taken from an adult woman who had mild COVID-19 (a few samples of this study predate the infection). Cell type and time point are not known. Both conserved end residues are part of each CDR3. The D gene is left open where the match is weak. Not all rows give a size; the values are once, few, many and, for expanded clones, a class.

TRBJ2-5,TRBV9,few,NA,CASSERTAGQTQYF,TGTGCCAGCAGCGAAAGGACCGCGGGGCAGACCCAGTACTTC
TRBJ2-5,TRBV6-5,NA,NA,CASNHPRETQYF,TGTGCCAGCAACCACCCAAGAGAGACCCAGTACTTC
TRBJ2-7,TRBV3-1,NA,NA,CASSPVRSSYEQYF,TGTGCCAGCAGCCCCGTAAGGAGCTCCTACGAGCAGTACTTC
TRBJ1-1,TRBV5-6,few,TRBD1,CASSPNRGRYVENTEAFF,TGTGCCAGCAGCCCCAACAGGGGCCGATATGTAGAGAACACTGAAGCTTTCTTT
TRBJ1-5,TRBV19,NA,NA,CASSIGRGGNQPQHF,TGTGCCAGTAGTATAGGCAGGGGTGGCAATCAGCCCCAGCATTTT
TRBJ1-1,TRBV5-5,few,NA,CASSLDLGQEAFF,TGTGCCAGCAGCTTAGACTTAGGACAGGAAGCTTTCTTT
TRBJ1-6,TRBV5-6,few,TRBD1,CASSDGTGGFGNSPLHF,TGTGCCAGCAGCGACGGGACAGGGGGGTTCGGCAATTCACCCCTCCACTTT
TRBJ2-1,TRBV5-1,few,NA,CASSLNRAGNEQFF,TGCGCCAGCAGCTTGAATCGCGCGGGGAATGAGCAGTTCTTC
TRBJ1-2,TRBV5-6,NA,TRBD1,CASSLDWDRGPFPYGYTF,TGTGCCAGCAGCTTGGATTGGGACAGGGGGCCGTTCCCCTATGGCTACACCTTC
TRBJ1-1,TRBV5-1,few,TRBD1,CASSPGQPLLTEAFF,TGCGCCAGCAGCCCGGGACAGCCCCTGCTCACTGAAGCTTTCTTT
TRBJ2-7,TRBV6-1,NA,TRBD2,CASSPTSGEPYEQYF,TGTGCCAGCAGCCCGACTAGCGGGGAACCCTACGAGCAGTACTTC